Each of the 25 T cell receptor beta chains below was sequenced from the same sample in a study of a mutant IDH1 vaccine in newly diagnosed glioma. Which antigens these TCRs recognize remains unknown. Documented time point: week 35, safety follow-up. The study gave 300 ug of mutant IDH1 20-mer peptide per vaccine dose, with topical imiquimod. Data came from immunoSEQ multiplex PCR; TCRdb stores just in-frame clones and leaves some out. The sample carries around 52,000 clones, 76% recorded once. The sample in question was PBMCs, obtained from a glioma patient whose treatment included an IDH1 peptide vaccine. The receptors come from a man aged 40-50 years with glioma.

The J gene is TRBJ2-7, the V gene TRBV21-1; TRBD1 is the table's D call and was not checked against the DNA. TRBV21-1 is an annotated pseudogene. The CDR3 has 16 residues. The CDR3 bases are TGTGCCAGCAGCAAAGGCCAACAGGGGGCCCCCTACGAGCAGTACGTC. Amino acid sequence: CASSKGQQGAPYEQYV.

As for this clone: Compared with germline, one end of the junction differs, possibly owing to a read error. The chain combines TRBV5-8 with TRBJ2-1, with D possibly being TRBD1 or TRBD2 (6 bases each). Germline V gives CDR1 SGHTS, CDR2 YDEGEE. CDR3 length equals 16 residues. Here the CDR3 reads CASSFYGGASFNEQFF. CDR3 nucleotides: TGTGCCAGCAGCTTTTACGGGGGCGCATCCTTCAATGAGCAGTTCTTC.

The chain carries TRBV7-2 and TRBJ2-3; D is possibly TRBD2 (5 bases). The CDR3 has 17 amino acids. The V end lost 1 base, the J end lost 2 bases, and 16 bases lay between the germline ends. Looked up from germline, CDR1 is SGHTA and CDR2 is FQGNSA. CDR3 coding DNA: TGTGCCAGCAGCTTAGGTAGATTGAGGGATAACACAGATACGCAGTATTTT. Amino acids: CASSLGRLRDNTDTQYF.

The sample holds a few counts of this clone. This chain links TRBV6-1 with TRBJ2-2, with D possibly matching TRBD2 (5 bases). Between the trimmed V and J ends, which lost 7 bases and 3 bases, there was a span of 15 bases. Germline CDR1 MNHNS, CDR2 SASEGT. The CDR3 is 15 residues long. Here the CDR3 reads CASTRAQGDTGELFF. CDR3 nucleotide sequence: TGTGCCAGCACGAGGGCCCAAGGAGACACCGGGGAGCTGTTTTTT.

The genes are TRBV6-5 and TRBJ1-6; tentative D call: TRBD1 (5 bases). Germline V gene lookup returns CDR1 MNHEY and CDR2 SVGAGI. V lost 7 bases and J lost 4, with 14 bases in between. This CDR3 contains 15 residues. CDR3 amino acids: CASKGSGTYNSPLHF. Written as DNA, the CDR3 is TGTGCCAGCAAAGGATCGGGGACTTATAATTCACCCCTCCACTTT.

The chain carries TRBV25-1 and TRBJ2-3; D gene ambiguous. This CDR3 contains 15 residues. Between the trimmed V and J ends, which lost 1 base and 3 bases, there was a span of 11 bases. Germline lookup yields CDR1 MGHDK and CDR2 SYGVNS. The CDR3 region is CASSELATTTDTQYF. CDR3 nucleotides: TGTGCCAGCAGTGAATTGGCCACAACTACAGATACGCAGTATTTT.

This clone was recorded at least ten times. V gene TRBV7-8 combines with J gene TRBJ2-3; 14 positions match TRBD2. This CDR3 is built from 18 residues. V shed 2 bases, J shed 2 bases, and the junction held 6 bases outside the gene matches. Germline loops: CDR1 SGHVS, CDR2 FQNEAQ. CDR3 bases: TGTGCCAGCAGCTTATTTGGGACTAGCGGGAGTACCACAGATACGCAGTATTTT. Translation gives CASSLFGTSGSTTDTQYF.

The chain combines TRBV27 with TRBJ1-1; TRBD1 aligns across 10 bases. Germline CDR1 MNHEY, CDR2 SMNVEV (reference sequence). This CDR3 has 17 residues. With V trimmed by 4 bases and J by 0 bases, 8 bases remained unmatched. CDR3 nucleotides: TGTGCCAGCAGTTCCCATTGGGACAGGGGCTTGAACACTGAAGCTTTCTTT. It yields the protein CASSSHWDRGLNTEAFF.

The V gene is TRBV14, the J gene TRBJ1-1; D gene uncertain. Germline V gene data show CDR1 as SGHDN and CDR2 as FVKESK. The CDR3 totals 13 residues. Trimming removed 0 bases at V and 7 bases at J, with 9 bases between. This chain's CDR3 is CASSQEAGFEAFF. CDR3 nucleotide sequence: TGTGCCAGCAGCCAAGAAGCGGGTTTTGAAGCTTTCTTT. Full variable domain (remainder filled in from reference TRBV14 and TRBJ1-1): EAGVTQFPSHSVIEKGQTVTLRCDPISGHDNLYWYRRVMGKEIKFLLHFVKESKQDESGMPNNRFLAERTGGTYSTLKVQPAELEDSGVYFCASSQEAGFEAFFGQGTRLTVV.

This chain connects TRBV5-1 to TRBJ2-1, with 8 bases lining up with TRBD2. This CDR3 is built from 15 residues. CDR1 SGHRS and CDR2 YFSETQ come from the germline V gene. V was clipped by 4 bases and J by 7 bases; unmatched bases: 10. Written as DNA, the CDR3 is TGCGCCAGCAGCCCGGGACTAGTCGCTAGGAATGAGCAGTTCTTC. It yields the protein CASSPGLVARNEQFF.

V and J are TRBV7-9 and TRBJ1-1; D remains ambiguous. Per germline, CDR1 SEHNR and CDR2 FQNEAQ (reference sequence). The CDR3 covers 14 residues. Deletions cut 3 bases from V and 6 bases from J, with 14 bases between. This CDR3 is CASSFTDERPEAFF. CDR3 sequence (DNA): TGTGCCAGCAGCTTCACAGACGAACGGCCTGAAGCTTTCTTT.

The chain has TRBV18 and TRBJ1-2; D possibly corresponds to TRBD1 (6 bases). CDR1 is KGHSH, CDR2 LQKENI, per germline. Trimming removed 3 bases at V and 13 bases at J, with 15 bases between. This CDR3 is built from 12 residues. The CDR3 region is CASSPPQGRPTF. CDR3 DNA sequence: TGTGCCAGCTCACCGCCACAGGGCCGTCCCACCTTC. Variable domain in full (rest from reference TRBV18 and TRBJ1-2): NAGVMQNPRHLVRRRGQEARLRCSPMKGHSHVYWYRQLPEEGLKFMVYLQKENIIDESGMPKERFSAEFPKEGPSILRIQQVVRGDSAAYFCASSPPQGRPTFGSGTRLTVV.

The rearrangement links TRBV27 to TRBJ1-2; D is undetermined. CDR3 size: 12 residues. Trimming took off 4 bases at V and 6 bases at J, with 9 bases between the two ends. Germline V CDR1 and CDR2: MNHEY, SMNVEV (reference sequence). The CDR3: CASSYNGNGYTF. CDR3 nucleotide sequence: TGTGCCAGCAGTTACAACGGGAATGGCTACACCTTC.

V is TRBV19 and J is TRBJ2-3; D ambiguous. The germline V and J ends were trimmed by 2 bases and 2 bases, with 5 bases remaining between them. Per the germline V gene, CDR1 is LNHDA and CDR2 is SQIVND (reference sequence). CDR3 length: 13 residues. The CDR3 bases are TGTGCCAGTAGTATAAAGAACACAGATACGCAGTATTTT. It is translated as CASSIKNTDTQYF.

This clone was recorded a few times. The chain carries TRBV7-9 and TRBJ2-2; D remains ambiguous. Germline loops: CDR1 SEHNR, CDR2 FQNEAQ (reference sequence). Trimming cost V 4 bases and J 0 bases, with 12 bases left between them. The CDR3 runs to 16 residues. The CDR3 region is CASSSPWPANTGELFF. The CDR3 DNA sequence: TGTGCCAGCAGCTCACCCTGGCCCGCGAACACCGGGGAGCTGTTTTTT.

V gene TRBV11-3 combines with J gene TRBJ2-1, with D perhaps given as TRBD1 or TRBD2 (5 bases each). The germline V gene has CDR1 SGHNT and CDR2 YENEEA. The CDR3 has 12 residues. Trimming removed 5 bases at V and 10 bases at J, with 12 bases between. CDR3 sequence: CASSLGPREQFF. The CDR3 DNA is TGTGCCAGCAGCCTGGGACCCCGAGAGCAGTTCTTC.

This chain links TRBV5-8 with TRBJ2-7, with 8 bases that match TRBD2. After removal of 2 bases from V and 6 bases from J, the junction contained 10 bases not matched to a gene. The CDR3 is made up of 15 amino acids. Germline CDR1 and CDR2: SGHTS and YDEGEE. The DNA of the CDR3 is TGTGCCAGCAGCTTACCGGGACTAGAGAGATCCGAGCAGTACTTC. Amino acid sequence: CASSLPGLERSEQYF.

This CDR3 is CASSLSYSGGWLQETQYF. The CDR3 DNA is TGTGCCAGCAGCCTTTCTTACTCAGGGGGTTGGCTACAAGAGACCCAGTACTTC. V and J are TRBV14 and TRBJ2-5, with 7 positions matching TRBD1. Germline V gene lookup returns CDR1 SGHDN and CDR2 FVKESK. There are 18 residues in the CDR3. With V trimmed by 4 bases and J by 2 bases, 16 bases remained unmatched.

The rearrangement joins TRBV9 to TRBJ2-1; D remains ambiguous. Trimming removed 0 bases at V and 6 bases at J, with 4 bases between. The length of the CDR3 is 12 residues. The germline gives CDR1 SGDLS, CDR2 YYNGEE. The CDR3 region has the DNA TGTGCCAGCAGCGTAGTGGCCAATGAGCAGTTCTTC. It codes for CASSVVANEQFF.

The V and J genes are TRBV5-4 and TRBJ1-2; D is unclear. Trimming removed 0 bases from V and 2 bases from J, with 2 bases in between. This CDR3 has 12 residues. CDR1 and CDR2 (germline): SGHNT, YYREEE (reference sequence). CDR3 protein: CASSLGNYGYTF. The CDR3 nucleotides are TGTGCCAGCAGCTTGGGAAACTATGGCTACACCTTC.

DNA for the CDR3: TGTGCCAGCAGCCCAGCCGCCGGGACTAGCGGCGAGACCCAGTACTTC. This encodes CASSPAAGTSGETQYF. This sequence joins TRBV7-2 and TRBJ2-5; 11 nucleotides match TRBD2. The CDR3 sequence is 16 residues long. Germline assignment: CDR1 SGHTA and CDR2 FQGNSA. J lost 5 bases, V lost 5 bases, and 10 bases had no gene match.

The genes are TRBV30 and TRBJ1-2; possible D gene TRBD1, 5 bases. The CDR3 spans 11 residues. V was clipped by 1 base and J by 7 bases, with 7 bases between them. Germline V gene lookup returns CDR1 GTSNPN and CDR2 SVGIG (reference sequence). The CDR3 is CAWSAGAGYTF. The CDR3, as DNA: TGTGCCTGGAGTGCCGGGGCTGGCTACACCTTC.

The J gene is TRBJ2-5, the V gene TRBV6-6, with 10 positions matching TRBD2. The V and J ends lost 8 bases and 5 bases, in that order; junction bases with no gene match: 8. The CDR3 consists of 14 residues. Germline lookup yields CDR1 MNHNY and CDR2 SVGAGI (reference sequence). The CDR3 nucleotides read TGTGCCAGCGGGAGCGGGAGGGAGCGGGAGACCCAGTACTTC. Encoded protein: CASGSGRERETQYF.

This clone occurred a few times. The DNA for the CDR3 is TGCGCCAGCAGCAGCGGACAGCGGAACTATGGCTACACCTTC. Translating gives CASSSGQRNYGYTF. This chain joins TRBV5-1 and TRBJ1-2, with a possible D match to TRBD1 (6 bases). Trimming removed 4 bases at V and 2 bases at J, with 12 bases between. CDR3 length: 14 residues. Looked up from germline, CDR1 is SGHRS and CDR2 is YFSETQ. The entire variable domain, with the rest obtained from reference TRBV5-1 and TRBJ1-2, is as follows: KAGVTQTPRYLIKTRGQQVTLSCSPISGHRSVSWYQQTPGQGLQFLFEYFSETQRNKGNFPGRFSGRQFSNSRSEMNVSTLELGDSALYLCASSSGQRNYGYTFGSGTRLTVV.

For the CDR3, the DNA is TGTGCCAGCAGAGCGACAGGGGAATCACCCCTCCACTTT. This codes for CASRATGESPLHF. The J gene is TRBJ1-6, the V gene TRBV6-6, with 8 positions matching TRBD1. The V and J ends lost 6 bases and 10 bases, in that order; junction bases with no gene match: 5. This CDR3 spans 13 amino acids. Germline V CDR1 and CDR2: MNHNY, SVGAGI (reference sequence).